Listed below are T cell receptor beta chains from one sample, sequenced in a study of OX40 agonist ivuxolimab in advanced cancers. TCRdb keeps only in-frame clones here, not all; method: immunoSEQ multiplex PCR. The sample has about 28,000 clones; 84% are singletons. Here the sequenced sample was CD4+ or CD8+ T cells sorted from blood, taken in a trial of the OX40 agonist ivuxolimab. The receptors originated from an adult with an advanced solid tumor such as melanoma, head and neck, liver or kidney cancer. The CDR3 runs from the conserved cysteine through the conserved F or W. A D gene is named only where the DNA matches it firmly. Not every row has a clone size; where given, it reads once, few, many or a size class.

abundance: few; j_gene: TRBJ1-3; d_gene: .; v_gene: TRBV7-9; CDR3aa: CASSERGPSSGNTIYF; CDR3nt: TGTGCCAGCAGCGAGAGAGGACCGTCCTCTGGAAACACCATATATTTT
abundance: .; j_gene: TRBJ1-1; d_gene: .; v_gene: TRBV19; CDR3aa: CASNGGLGTEAFF; CDR3nt: TGTGCCAGTAATGGGGGACTCGGGACTGAAGCTTTCTTT
abundance: .; j_gene: TRBJ1-4; d_gene: TRBD1; v_gene: TRBV6-1; CDR3aa: CASSDSGTGHEKLFF; CDR3nt: TGTGCCAGCAGTGACTCCGGGACAGGGCATGAAAAACTGTTTTTT
abundance: .; j_gene: TRBJ2-5; d_gene: TRBD2; v_gene: TRBV6-5; CDR3aa: CASSLSGGAQETQYF; CDR3nt: TGTGCCAGCAGTCTAAGCGGGGGGGCCCAAGAGACCCAGTACTTC
abundance: .; j_gene: TRBJ1-5; d_gene: .; v_gene: TRBV2; CDR3aa: CASSETGFSNQPQHF; CDR3nt: TGTGCCAGCAGTGAAACCGGGTTTAGCAATCAGCCCCAGCATTTT
abundance: once; j_gene: TRBJ1-2; d_gene: .; v_gene: TRBV4-3; CDR3aa: CASSQVLSSGRYGYTF; CDR3nt: TGCGCCAGCAGCCAAGTTCTTTCTTCGGGTCGCTATGGCTACACCTTC
abundance: .; j_gene: TRBJ1-4; d_gene: .; v_gene: TRBV5-6; CDR3aa: CASSLLATNEKLFF; CDR3nt: TGTGCCAGCAGCCTGCTTGCAACTAATGAAAAACTGTTTTTT
abundance: .; j_gene: TRBJ2-2; d_gene: .; v_gene: TRBV5-6; CDR3aa: CASSLEYFTGELFF; CDR3nt: TGTGCCAGCAGCTTGGAGTACTTTACCGGGGAGCTGTTTTTT
abundance: .; j_gene: TRBJ1-1; d_gene: TRBD1; v_gene: TRBV5-6; CDR3aa: CASSLEGTGNTEAFF; CDR3nt: TGTGCCAGCAGCTTGGAGGGGACAGGTAACACTGAAGCTTTCTTT
abundance: .; j_gene: TRBJ2-2; d_gene: .; v_gene: TRBV2; CDR3aa: CASTAGAGARGGELFF; CDR3nt: TGTGCCAGCACCGCGGGAGCAGGGGCCCGCGGCGGGGAGCTGTTTTTT
abundance: .; j_gene: TRBJ2-2; d_gene: .; v_gene: TRBV5-6; CDR3aa: CASSWGGDGELFF; CDR3nt: TGTGCCAGCAGCTGGGGGGGCGACGGGGAGCTGTTTTTT
abundance: .; j_gene: TRBJ2-1; d_gene: TRBD2; v_gene: TRBV19; CDR3aa: CARPPPGLAFEQFF; CDR3nt: TGTGCCAGACCCCCCCCGGGACTAGCGTTTGAGCAGTTCTTC
abundance: .; j_gene: TRBJ2-1; d_gene: .; v_gene: TRBV4-1; CDR3aa: CASSQDGSGEQFF; CDR3nt: TGCGCCAGCAGCCAAGACGGCTCGGGTGAGCAGTTCTTC
abundance: .; j_gene: TRBJ2-3; d_gene: .; v_gene: TRBV19; CDR3aa: CASSITSLPADTQYF; CDR3nt: TGTGCCAGTAGTATTACATCATTACCCGCAGATACGCAGTATTTT
abundance: once; j_gene: TRBJ2-7; d_gene: .; v_gene: TRBV11-2; CDR3aa: CASSIGGPYEQYF; CDR3nt: TGTGCCAGCAGCATAGGGGGACCATACGAGCAGTACTTC
abundance: once; j_gene: TRBJ2-7; d_gene: .; v_gene: TRBV5-6; CDR3aa: CASSLGSPSYEQYF; CDR3nt: TGTGCCAGCAGCTTGGGCTCACCTAGCTACGAGCAGTACTTC
abundance: .; j_gene: TRBJ2-7; d_gene: .; v_gene: TRBV5-4; CDR3aa: CASSPPGHYEQYF; CDR3nt: TGTGCCAGCAGCCCCCCGGGTCACTACGAGCAGTACTTC
abundance: .; j_gene: TRBJ2-3; d_gene: .; v_gene: TRBV7-3; CDR3aa: CASSLSPSVRRDTQYF; CDR3nt: TGTGCCAGCAGCTTATCCCCTAGCGTGAGGCGCGATACGCAGTATTTT
abundance: once; j_gene: TRBJ1-1; d_gene: .; v_gene: TRBV6-5; CDR3aa: CASSYSGGNTEAFF; CDR3nt: TGTGCCAGCAGTTACTCGGGGGGGAACACTGAAGCTTTCTTT
abundance: .; j_gene: TRBJ1-2; d_gene: .; v_gene: TRBV2; CDR3aa: CASSEPGYYGYTF; CDR3nt: TGTGCCAGCAGTGAACCTGGTTACTATGGCTACACCTTC
abundance: .; j_gene: TRBJ2-7; d_gene: TRBD1; v_gene: TRBV27; CDR3aa: CASSLWAGTGMDEQYF; CDR3nt: TGTGCCAGCAGTTTATGGGCCGGGACAGGGATGGACGAGCAGTACTTC
abundance: once; j_gene: TRBJ1-2; d_gene: .; v_gene: TRBV30; CDR3aa: CAWSVPPSYTF; CDR3nt: TGTGCCTGGAGTGTCCCCCCCTCGTACACCTTC
abundance: .; j_gene: TRBJ2-3; d_gene: TRBD2; v_gene: TRBV19; CDR3aa: CASSFQGEWGSGRTDTQYF; CDR3nt: TGTGCCAGTAGTTTCCAGGGGGAATGGGGAAGCGGGAGGACAGATACGCAGTATTTT